Listed below are T cell receptor beta chains from one sample, sequenced in a study of blood T cell repertoires in COVID-19. The protocol was immunoSEQ multiplex PCR, while the TCRdb copy is restricted to in-frame clones and leaves out a portion. The repertoire includes 11,000 to 15,000 clones, 87% of them detected once, and 5.4% sits in the top ten. The material sequenced was peripheral blood. The receptors come from a human donor in a cohort sampled during active COVID-19. Both conserved end residues are part of each CDR3. A D gene is named only where the DNA matches it firmly. Rows give clone size only sometimes, using once, few, many, or a class for an expanded clone.

d_gene	abundance	v_gene	j_gene	CDR3aa	CDR3nt
TRBD2	.	TRBV23-1	TRBJ2-3	CASSQSLAASSTDTQYF	TGCGCCAGCAGTCAATCACTAGCGGCCTCTAGCACAGATACGCAGTATTTT
.	.	TRBV18	TRBJ1-2	CASSPRDDGGGYGYTF	TGTGCCAGCTCACCACGAGACGACGGGGGAGGGTATGGCTACACCTTC
.	once	TRBV3-1/TRBV3-2	TRBJ1-2	CASSPRQENYGYTF	TGTGCCAGCAGCCCGAGACAGGAGAACTATGGCTACACCTTC
.	.	TRBV28	TRBJ1-1	CASRFPTGNRNTEAFF	TGTGCCAGCAGATTTCCCACAGGCAATAGGAACACTGAAGCTTTCTTT
.	.	TRBV11-2	TRBJ2-1	CASSLTQNGEQFF	TGTGCCAGCAGCTTAACGCAAAATGGCGAGCAGTTCTTC
.	.	TRBV5-1	TRBJ1-5	CASSLEGQFNQPQHF	TGCGCCAGCAGCTTGGAGGGGCAGTTCAATCAGCCCCAGCATTTT
TRBD1	once	TRBV27	TRBJ1-1	CASRAQGRNTEAFF	TGTGCCAGCAGGGCACAGGGGCGAAACACTGAAGCTTTCTTT
.	.	TRBV6-1	TRBJ1-1	CASSEYAGLVNTEAFF	TGTGCCAGCAGTGAATACGCAGGGTTGGTGAACACTGAAGCTTTCTTT
TRBD2	.	TRBV7-8	TRBJ2-2	CASRSGTSSETGELFF	TGTGCCAGCAGGTCCGGGACTAGTAGTGAGACCGGGGAGCTGTTTTTT
TRBD2	.	TRBV6-4	TRBJ2-1	CASSELAGAYNEQFF	TGTGCCAGCAGCGAACTAGCGGGAGCCTACAATGAGCAGTTCTTC
TRBD2	.	TRBV14	TRBJ2-1	CASSRTSGSYNEQFF	TGTGCCAGCAGCCGGACTAGCGGCTCCTACAATGAGCAGTTCTTC
.	.	TRBV19	TRBJ1-1	CASSKEGNTEAFF	TGTGCCAGTAGTAAGGAGGGGAACACTGAAGCTTTCTTT
TRBD2	.	TRBV10-2	TRBJ2-1	CASSESWLWEVQLAGRPNYNEQFF	TGCGCCAGCAGTGAGTCTTGGCTTTGGGAAGTCCAACTAGCGGGAAGACCTAACTACAATGAGCAGTTCTTC
.	once	TRBV6-1	TRBJ1-2	CASSEYRGNPAGGYTF	TGTGCCAGCAGTGAATATAGGGGGAACCCAGCAGGTGGCTACACCTTC
TRBD1	.	TRBV12-5	TRBJ2-7	CASWWPDRGTSYEQYF	TGTGCTAGTTGGTGGCCGGACAGGGGGACCTCCTACGAGCAGTACTTC
TRBD1	.	TRBV28	TRBJ2-3	CASSRTGSSDTQYF	TGTGCCAGCAGTCGGACAGGGTCCTCAGATACGCAGTATTTT
.	.	TRBV6-5	TRBJ1-2	CASRLQGFGYTF	TGTGCCAGCAGGTTACAGGGATTTGGCTACACCTTC
.	.	TRBV5-8	TRBJ2-5	CANRRGETQYF	TGTGCCAACAGGAGGGGGGAGACCCAGTACTTC
.	.	TRBV25-1	TRBJ2-5	CASSEFPLQETQYF	TGTGCCAGCAGTGAATTTCCCCTCCAAGAGACCCAGTACTTC
.	.	TRBV5-1	TRBJ2-6	CASSLTAGAGANVLTF	TGCGCCAGCAGCTTGACGGCAGGGGCTGGGGCCAACGTCCTGACTTTC
TRBD2	.	TRBV13	TRBJ2-7	CASRVAGDSYEQYF	TGTGCCAGCAGGGTAGCGGGAGATTCCTACGAGCAGTACTTC
.	.	TRBV29-1	TRBJ1-2	CSVNGTRLLSNYGYTF	TGCAGCGTTAACGGGACACGACTCCTTTCTAACTATGGCTACACCTTC
TRBD1	.	TRBV28	TRBJ2-1	CASSLTGDGGEQFF	TGTGCCAGCAGTTTAACAGGGGATGGGGGTGAGCAGTTCTTC
TRBD1	.	TRBV28	TRBJ2-3	CASSHGDRERFTDTQYF	TGTGCCAGCAGTCACGGAGACAGGGAACGATTCACAGATACGCAGTATTTT
.	.	TRBV7-2	TRBJ2-3	CASSLDHLRADTQYF	TGTGCCAGCAGCTTAGATCATTTACGAGCAGATACGCAGTATTTT
.	.	TRBV5-6	TRBJ1-4	CASSPWGTNEKLFF	TGTGCCAGCAGTCCATGGGGCACTAATGAAAAACTGTTTTTT
TRBD1	.	TRBV6-6	TRBJ2-4	CASSRDRENIQYF	TGTGCCAGCAGCCGGGACAGGGAAAACATTCAGTACTTC
.	.	TRBV7-2	TRBJ2-6	CASSLSSGGANVLTF	TGTGCCAGCAGCCTATCCTCGGGGGGGGCCAACGTCCTGACTTTC
.	.	TRBV24-1	TRBJ1-5	CATSLGGDPNQPQHF	TGTGCCACCAGTCTAGGGGGGGACCCGAATCAGCCCCAGCATTTT
.	.	TRBV6-5	TRBJ2-5	CASRISGRNQETQYF	TGTGCCAGCAGGATAAGCGGACGGAACCAAGAGACCCAGTACTTC
TRBD1	.	TRBV5-1	TRBJ1-2	CASSDQVGGGGYTF	TGCGCCAGCAGCGACCAGGTAGGGGGCGGCGGCTACACCTTC
.	.	TRBV6-5	TRBJ2-5	CASSLGSAQETQYF	TGTGCCAGCAGCTTAGGGAGCGCCCAAGAGACCCAGTACTTC
TRBD2	.	TRBV5-8	TRBJ2-1	CASSWGDGRNEQFF	TGTGCCAGCAGCTGGGGTGACGGGAGGAATGAGCAGTTCTTC
TRBD1	once	TRBV6-5	TRBJ1-2	CASSYRGTGAGYTF	TGTGCCAGCAGTTACCGTGGGACAGGGGCCGGCTACACCTTC
TRBD2	.	TRBV5-6	TRBJ2-7	CASSLASGTGYEQYF	TGTGCCAGCAGCTTGGCTAGCGGGACGGGGTACGAGCAGTACTTC
TRBD2	.	TRBV18	TRBJ2-4	CASSPPGLEIKNIQYF	TGTGCCAGCTCACCCCCGGGACTAGAAATCAAAAACATTCAGTACTTC
TRBD1	.	TRBV14	TRBJ1-4	CASSIHRGPSTNEKLFF	TGTGCCAGCAGCATCCACAGGGGGCCCTCAACTAATGAAAAACTGTTTTTT
.	.	TRBV18	TRBJ2-2	CASALPGAGGELFF	TGTGCCAGCGCTCTCCCAGGGGCCGGCGGGGAGCTGTTTTTT
TRBD1	.	TRBV5-6	TRBJ2-5	CASSWNRGPQETQYF	TGTGCCAGCAGCTGGAACAGGGGTCCGCAAGAGACCCAGTACTTC
.	.	TRBV29-1	TRBJ1-5	CSVSDQGNQPQHF	TGCAGCGTCTCCGATCAGGGCAATCAGCCCCAGCATTTT
TRBD2	.	TRBV19	TRBJ2-7	CASSPGTSGHYEQYF	TGTGCCAGTAGCCCTGGGACTAGCGGGCACTACGAGCAGTACTTC
TRBD1	.	TRBV10-1	TRBJ2-7	CASRGQGHEQYF	TGCGCCAGCCGAGGACAGGGCCACGAGCAGTACTTC
.	.	TRBV19	TRBJ1-6	CASIGGQHNSPLHF	TGTGCCAGTATCGGAGGACAGCACAATTCACCCCTCCACTTT
TRBD2	few	TRBV5-6	TRBJ2-5	CASSFRDYGQTQYF	TGTGCCAGCAGCTTCCGGGACTACGGGCAGACCCAGTACTTC
.	.	TRBV6-6	TRBJ2-1	CASSYVRYNEQFF	TGTGCCAGCAGTTACGTTCGGTACAATGAGCAGTTCTTC
.	.	TRBV30	TRBJ2-7	CAWRQFVSYEQYF	TGTGCCTGGAGGCAGTTCGTCTCCTACGAGCAGTACTTC
TRBD2	.	TRBV3-1/TRBV3-2	TRBJ2-2	CASSQDVTSGRGTGELFF	TGTGCCAGCAGCCAAGATGTCACTAGCGGGAGGGGAACCGGGGAGCTGTTTTTT
.	.	TRBV5-3	TRBJ1-2	CARSYRDNYGYTF	TGTGCCAGAAGCTACAGGGATAACTATGGCTACACCTTC
TRBD2	.	TRBV10-1	TRBJ2-1	CASRAGLAGRNEQFF	TGCGCCAGCAGGGCTGGACTAGCGGGGCGCAATGAGCAGTTCTTC
TRBD1	.	TRBV19	TRBJ1-6	CASGGTGNYNSPLHF	TGTGCCAGTGGAGGGACAGGGAACTATAATTCACCCCTCCACTTT
TRBD2	.	TRBV4-2	TRBJ2-2	CASSQMTSGREYTGELFF	TGTGCCAGCAGCCAGATGACTAGCGGGAGGGAATACACCGGGGAGCTGTTTTTT
TRBD1	.	TRBV27	TRBJ1-2	CASSPRQGAYNYGYTF	TGTGCCAGCAGTCCCCGACAGGGGGCATATAACTATGGCTACACCTTC
.	once	TRBV18	TRBJ2-3	CASSAGSGDTQYF	TGTGCCAGCTCAGCCGGGTCCGGAGATACGCAGTATTTT